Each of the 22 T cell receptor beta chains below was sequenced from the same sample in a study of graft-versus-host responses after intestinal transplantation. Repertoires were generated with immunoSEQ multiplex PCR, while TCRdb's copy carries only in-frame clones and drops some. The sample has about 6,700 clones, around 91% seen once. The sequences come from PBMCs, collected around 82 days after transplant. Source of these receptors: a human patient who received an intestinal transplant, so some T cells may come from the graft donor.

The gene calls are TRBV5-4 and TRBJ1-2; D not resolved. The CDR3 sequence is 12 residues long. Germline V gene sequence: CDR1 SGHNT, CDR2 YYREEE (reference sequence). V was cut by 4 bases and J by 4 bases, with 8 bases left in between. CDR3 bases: TGTGCCAGCAGCAAACCGCCCTATGGCTACACCTTC. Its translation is CASSKPPYGYTF.

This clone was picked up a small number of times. CDR3 sequence: CATSRLPREHADGNTIYF. The CDR3 nucleotides are TGTGCCACCAGCAGACTCCCCCGGGAACATGCAGACGGAAACACCATATATTTT. The genes are TRBV15 and TRBJ1-3; D gene unclear. The CDR3 is made up of 18 amino acids. Trimming shortened V by 2 bases and J by 4 bases, and 21 bases separated the two germline ends. CDR1 is LNHNV and CDR2 is YYDKDF in the germline V gene (reference sequence). Complete variable domain (other parts from reference TRBV15 and TRBJ1-3): DAMVIQNPRYQVTQFGKPVTLSCSQTLNHNVMYWYQQKSSQAPKLLFHYYDKDFNNEADTPDNFQSRRPNTSFCFLDIRSPGLGDTAMYLCATSRLPREHADGNTIYFGEGSWLTVV.

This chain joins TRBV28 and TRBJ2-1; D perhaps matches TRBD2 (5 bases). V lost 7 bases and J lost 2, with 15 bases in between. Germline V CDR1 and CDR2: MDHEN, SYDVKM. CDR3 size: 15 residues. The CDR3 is CASKAEAWAYNEQFF. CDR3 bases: TGTGCCAGCAAGGCGGAGGCCTGGGCCTACAATGAGCAGTTCTTC.

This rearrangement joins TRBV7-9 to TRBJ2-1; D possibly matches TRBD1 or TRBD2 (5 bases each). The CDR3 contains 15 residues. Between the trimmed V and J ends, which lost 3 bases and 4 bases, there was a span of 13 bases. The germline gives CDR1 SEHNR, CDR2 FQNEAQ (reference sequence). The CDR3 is CASSFRDGIYNEQFF. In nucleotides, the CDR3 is TGTGCCAGCAGCTTCCGGGACGGGATTTACAATGAGCAGTTCTTC.

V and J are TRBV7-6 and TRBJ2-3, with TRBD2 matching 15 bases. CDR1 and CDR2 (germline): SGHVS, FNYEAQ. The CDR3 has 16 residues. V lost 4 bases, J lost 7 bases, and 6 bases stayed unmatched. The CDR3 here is CASSYGLAGGSNTQYF. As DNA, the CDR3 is TGTGCCAGCAGCTATGGACTAGCGGGAGGGTCAAATACGCAGTATTTT.

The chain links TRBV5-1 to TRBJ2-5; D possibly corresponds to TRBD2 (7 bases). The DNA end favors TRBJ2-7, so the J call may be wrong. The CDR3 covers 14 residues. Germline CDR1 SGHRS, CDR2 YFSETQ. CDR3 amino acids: CASSLRGGDYEQYF. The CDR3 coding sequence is TGCGCCAGCAGCTTACGAGGGGGGGACTACGAGCAGTACTTC.

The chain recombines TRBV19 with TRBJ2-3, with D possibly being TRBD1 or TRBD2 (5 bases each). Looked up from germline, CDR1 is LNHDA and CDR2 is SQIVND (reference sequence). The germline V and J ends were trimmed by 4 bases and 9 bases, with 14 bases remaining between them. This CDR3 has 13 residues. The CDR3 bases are TGTGCCAGTAGTAAGGGGTGGGGACCGACGCAGTATTTT. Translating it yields CASSKGWGPTQYF. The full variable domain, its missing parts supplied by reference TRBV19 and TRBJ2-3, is DGGITQSPKYLFRKEGQNVTLSCEQNLNHDAMYWYRQDPGQGLRLIYYSQIVNDFQKGDIAEGYSVSREKKESFPLTVTSAQKNPTAFYLCASSKGWGPTQYFGPGTRLTVL.

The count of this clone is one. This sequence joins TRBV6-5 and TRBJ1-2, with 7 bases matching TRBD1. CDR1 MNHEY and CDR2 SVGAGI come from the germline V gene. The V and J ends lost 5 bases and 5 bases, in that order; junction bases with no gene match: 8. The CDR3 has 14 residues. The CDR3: CASSGGQTGYGYTF. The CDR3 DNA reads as TGTGCCAGCAGTGGGGGACAGACGGGGTATGGCTACACCTTC.

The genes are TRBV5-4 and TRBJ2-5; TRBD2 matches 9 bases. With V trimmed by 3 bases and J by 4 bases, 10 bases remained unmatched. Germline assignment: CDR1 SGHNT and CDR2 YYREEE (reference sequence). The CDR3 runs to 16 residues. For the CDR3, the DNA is TGTGCCAGCAGCTGGAGCGGGGGGAGGGGGAGAGAGACCCAGTACTTC. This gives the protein CASSWSGGRGRETQYF.

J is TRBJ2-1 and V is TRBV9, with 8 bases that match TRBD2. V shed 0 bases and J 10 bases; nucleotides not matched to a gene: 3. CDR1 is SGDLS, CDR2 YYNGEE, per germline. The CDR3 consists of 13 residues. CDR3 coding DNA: TGTGCCAGCAGCGTAGCGGGGGGGAGGGAGCAGTTCTTC. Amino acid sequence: CASSVAGGREQFF.

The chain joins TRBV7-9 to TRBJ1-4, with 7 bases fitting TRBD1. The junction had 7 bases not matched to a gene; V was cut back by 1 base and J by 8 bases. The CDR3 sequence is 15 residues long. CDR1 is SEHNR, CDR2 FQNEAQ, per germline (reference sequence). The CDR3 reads CASSLDAQGREKLFF. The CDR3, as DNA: TGTGCCAGCAGCTTAGATGCACAGGGGAGGGAAAAACTGTTTTTT.

The CDR3 coding sequence is TGTGCCAGCAGCGTAGGGGAGGGCGCCATCGACACTGAAGCTTTCTTT. Its translation is CASSVGEGAIDTEAFF. V usage is TRBV9 and J usage is TRBJ1-1; unclear D gene. V shed 0 bases and J shed 3 bases, with 15 bases lying between them. CDR1 and CDR2 from the germline V gene are SGDLS and YYNGEE. The CDR3 has 16 residues.

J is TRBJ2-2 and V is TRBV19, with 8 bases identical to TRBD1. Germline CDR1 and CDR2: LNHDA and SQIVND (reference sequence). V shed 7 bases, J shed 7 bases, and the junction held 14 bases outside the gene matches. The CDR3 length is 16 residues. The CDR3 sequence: CASTPLGTGFGGELFF. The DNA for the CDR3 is TGTGCCAGTACCCCCCTCGGGACAGGTTTCGGCGGGGAGCTGTTTTTT. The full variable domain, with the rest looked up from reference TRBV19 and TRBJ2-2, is DGGITQSPKYLFRKEGQNVTLSCEQNLNHDAMYWYRQDPGQGLRLIYYSQIVNDFQKGDIAEGYSVSREKKESFPLTVTSAQKNPTAFYLCASTPLGTGFGGELFFGEGSRLTVL.

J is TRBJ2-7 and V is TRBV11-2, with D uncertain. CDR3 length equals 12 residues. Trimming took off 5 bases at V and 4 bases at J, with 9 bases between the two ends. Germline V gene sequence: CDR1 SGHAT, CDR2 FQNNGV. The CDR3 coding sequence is TGTGCCAGCAGCAAACAATTGTACGAGCAGTACTTC. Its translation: CASSKQLYEQYF.

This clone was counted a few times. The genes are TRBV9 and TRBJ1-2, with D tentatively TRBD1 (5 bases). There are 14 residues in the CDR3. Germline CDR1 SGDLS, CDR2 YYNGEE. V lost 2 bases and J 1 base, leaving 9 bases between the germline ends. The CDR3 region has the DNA TGTGCCAGCAGCGTGGCCCAGGGTAACTATGGCTACACCTTC. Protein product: CASSVAQGNYGYTF.

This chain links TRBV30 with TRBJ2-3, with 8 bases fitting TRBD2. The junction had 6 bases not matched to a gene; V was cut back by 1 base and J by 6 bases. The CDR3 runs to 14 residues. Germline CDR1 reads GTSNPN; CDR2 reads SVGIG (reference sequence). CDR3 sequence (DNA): TGTGCCTGGAGTGCCTCTAGCGGGTCCGATACGCAGTATTTT. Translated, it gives CAWSASSGSDTQYF. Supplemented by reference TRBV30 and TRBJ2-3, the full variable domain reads SQTIHQWPATLVQPVGSPLSLECTVEGTSNPNLYWYRQAAGRGLQLLFYSVGIGQISSEVPQNLSASRPQDRQFILSSKKLLLSDSGFYLCAWSASSGSDTQYFGPGTRLTVL.

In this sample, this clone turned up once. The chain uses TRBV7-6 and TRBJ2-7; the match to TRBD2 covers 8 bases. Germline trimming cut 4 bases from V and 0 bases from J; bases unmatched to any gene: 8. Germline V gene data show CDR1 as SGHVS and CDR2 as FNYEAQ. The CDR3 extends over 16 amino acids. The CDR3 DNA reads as TGTGCCAGCAGCTGCCCGGCAGCGGGGGTCTCCTACGAGCAGTACGTC. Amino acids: CASSCPAAGVSYEQYV.

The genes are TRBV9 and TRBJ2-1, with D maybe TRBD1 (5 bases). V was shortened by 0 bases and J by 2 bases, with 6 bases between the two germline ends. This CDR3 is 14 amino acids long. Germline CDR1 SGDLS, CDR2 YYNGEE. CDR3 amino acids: CASSVEGPYNEQFF. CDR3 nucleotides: TGTGCCAGCAGCGTAGAGGGGCCCTACAATGAGCAGTTCTTC.

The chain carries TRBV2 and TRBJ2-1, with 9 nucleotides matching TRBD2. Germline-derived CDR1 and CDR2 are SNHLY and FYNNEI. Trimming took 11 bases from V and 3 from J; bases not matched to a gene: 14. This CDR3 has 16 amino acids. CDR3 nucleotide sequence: TGTGCCGGTTCAAGCCGACTAGCGGCCAACTACAATGAGCAGTTCTTC. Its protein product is CAGSSRLAANYNEQFF. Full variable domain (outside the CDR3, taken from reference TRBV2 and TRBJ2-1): EPEVTQTPSHQVTQMGQEVILRCVPISNHLYFYWYRQILGQKVEFLVSFYNNEISEKSEIFDDQFSVERPDGSNFTLKIRSTKLEDSAMYFCAGSSRLAANYNEQFFGPGTRLTVL.

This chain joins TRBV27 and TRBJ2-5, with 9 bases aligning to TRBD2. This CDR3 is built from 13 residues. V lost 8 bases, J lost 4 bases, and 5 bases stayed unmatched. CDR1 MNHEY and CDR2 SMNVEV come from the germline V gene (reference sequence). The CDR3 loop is CASGGGASETQYF. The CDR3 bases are TGTGCCAGCGGCGGGGGGGCCTCAGAGACCCAGTACTTC.

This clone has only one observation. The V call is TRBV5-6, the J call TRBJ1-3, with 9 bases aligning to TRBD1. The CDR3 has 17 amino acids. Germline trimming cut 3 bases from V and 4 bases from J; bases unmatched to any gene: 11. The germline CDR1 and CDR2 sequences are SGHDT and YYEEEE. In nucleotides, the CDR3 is TGTGCCAGCAGCTCACCTAGGGGACAGGGAGGAGGAAACACCATATATTTT. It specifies CASSSPRGQGGGNTIYF. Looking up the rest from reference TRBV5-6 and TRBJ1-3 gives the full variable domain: DAGVTQSPTHLIKTRGQQVTLRCSPKSGHDTVSWYQQALGQGPQFIFQYYEEEERQRGNFPDRFSGHQFPNYSSELNVNALLLGDSALYLCASSSPRGQGGGNTIYFGEGSWLTVV.

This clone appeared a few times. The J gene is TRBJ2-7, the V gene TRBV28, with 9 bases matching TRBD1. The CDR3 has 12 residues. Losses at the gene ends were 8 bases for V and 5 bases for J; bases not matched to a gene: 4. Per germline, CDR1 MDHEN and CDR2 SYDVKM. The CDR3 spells CASGQGLNEQYF. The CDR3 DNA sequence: TGTGCCAGCGGACAGGGGCTAAACGAGCAGTACTTC. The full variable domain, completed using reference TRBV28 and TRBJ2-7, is DVKVTQSSRYLVKRTGEKVFLECVQDMDHENMFWYRQDPGLGLRLIYFSYDVKMKEKGDIPEGYSVSREKKERFSLILESASTNQTSMYLCASGQGLNEQYFGPGTRLTVT.